This TCR beta chain was found in a study of OX40 agonist ivuxolimab in advanced cancers. Looking at the study overall: Ivuxolimab was an agonistic, fully human IgG2 monoclonal antibody directed against OX40 (CD134), a costimulatory receptor. Three dose-escalation patients achieved partial responses, one with hepatocellular carcinoma and two with cutaneous melanoma. A male proportion of 82.7% and a mean age of about 60 years, ranging from 23 to 79, were recorded for the dose-escalation cohort. Among the roughly 54 dose-escalation patients, some 20 had hepatocellular carcinoma, around 15 melanoma, 9 renal cell carcinoma and 9 head and neck cancer. The monotherapy dose-escalation portion (N ≈ 52 patients) of the phase I ivuxolimab trial is reported in the paper. The point of sequencing TCRbeta in the periphery was to test whether ivuxolimab changed TCR sequence diversity and drove clonal T-cell expansion. Intravenous ivuxolimab was administered to patients every 2 weeks at six dose levels: 0.01, 0.1, 0.3, 1.5, 3 and 10 mg/kg. Prior anti-PD-1, anti-PD-L1 or anti-CTLA-4 therapy was permitted, and approximately 41% of dose-escalation patients had received checkpoint inhibitors.

The CDR3, cysteine through phenylalanine, is 15 amino acids long. Only CDR3 DNA remains: 45 bases, in frame from the first base. CDR1 and CDR2 (MGHRA, YSYEKL) derive from the germline V gene. Ends trimmed: V by 0 bases, J by 7 bases; bases unmatched to a gene: 6. The paper's findings and limits, for the study overall: On average, CD8+ T cells showed more expanded clones than CD4+ T cells after ivuxolimab. The antigen specificity of the peripheral T cells that underwent clonal expansion was not determined. At doses of 0.1 to 3.0 mg/kg, clonal expansion of both CD4+ and CD8+ blood T cells was observed from baseline to week 6. In the 0.1-3.0 mg/kg groups, partial responders were among the patients with the lowest normalized peripheral clonal expansion, particularly in CD8+ T cells. Low levels of normalized T-cell clonal expansion were also seen in some patients who did not respond.

This clone was recorded once. Its specific antigen is unknown. Base qualities are not provided; no much larger clone lies one nucleotide away. For sequencing of the TCRbeta CDR3 region, genomic DNA was extracted from the sorted cells. The immunoSEQ Assay was used for sequencing of TCRbeta CDR3 regions. The table was pulled from immuneACCESS by TCRdb, which kept in-frame rearrangements only. Such tables lose some clones; where checked, under half of the loss comes from unresolved V genes, and the rest has no known cause. This sample lists over 55,000 clones; around 94% were detected once. The ten largest clonotypes hold 15% to 18% of the sample. Patients with autoimmune disease history or receiving systemic immunosuppression were excluded from the trial. In every dose cohort, peripheral blood was drawn for TCR sequencing at baseline, cycle 4 day 1, and cycle 7 day 1. The samples were drawn from a first-in-human, open-label, multicenter phase I dose-escalation trial of ivuxolimab. Adults with locally advanced or metastatic melanoma, renal cell carcinoma, hepatocellular carcinoma or head and neck squamous cell carcinoma were enrolled in the trial. CD4+ and CD8+ T cells were sorted separately from peripheral blood before TCR sequencing.

The clonotype comes from an adult with an advanced solid tumor such as melanoma, head and neck, liver or kidney cancer. Here the chain combines TRBV4-1 and TRBJ2-1; TRBD2 lines up with 7 middle nucleotides. The sample here was CD4+ or CD8+ T cells sorted from blood, taken in a trial of the OX40 agonist ivuxolimab. The nucleotide sequence reads as follows: TGCGCCAGCAGCCAAGAGGGCGGGAGTGTTAATGAGCAGTTCTTC. This is translated as CASSQEGGSVNEQFF.